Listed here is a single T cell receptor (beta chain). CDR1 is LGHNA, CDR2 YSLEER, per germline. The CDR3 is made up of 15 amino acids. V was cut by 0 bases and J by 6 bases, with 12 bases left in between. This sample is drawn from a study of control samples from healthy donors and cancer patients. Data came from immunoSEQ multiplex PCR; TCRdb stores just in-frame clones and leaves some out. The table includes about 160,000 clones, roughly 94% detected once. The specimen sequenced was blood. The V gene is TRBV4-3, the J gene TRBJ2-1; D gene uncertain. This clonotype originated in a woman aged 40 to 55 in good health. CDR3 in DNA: TGCGCCAGCAGCCAAGACCCTGGGATGGCCAATGAGCAGTTCTTC. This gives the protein CASSQDPGMANEQFF.